This TCR beta chain was identified during a study of blood T cell repertoires in COVID-19. Looking at the study overall: Sites in the United States, Italy and Spain provided acute and convalescent COVID-19 samples. The analysed material was cDNA or gDNA that came from T cells, B-cell-depleted T cells, or PBMCs.

Authors' methods: Using reference gene primer amplification, nucleated cell counts were estimated. Assay: immunoSEQ multiplex PCR; the TCRdb copy retains only in-frame clones and omits some. The V and J calls and clone size are taken from that table; D and trimming were inferred from the DNA. The table lists 250,000 to 300,000 clones, roughly 80% of them singletons. CDR3 length: 14 amino acids. Germline CDR1 LNHDA, CDR2 SQIVND (reference sequence). Trimming took off 4 bases at V and 0 bases at J, with 7 bases between the two ends. The source material was peripheral blood. The gene calls are TRBV19 and TRBJ1-5; D not resolved. This clonotype was obtained from a man aged 60-69 years who had recovered from COVID-19. The CDR3 DNA follows: TGTGCCAGTAGTAAGAGAGATAGCAATCAGCCCCAGCATTTT. Translating gives CASSKRDSNQPQHF.